These T cell receptor beta chains were read from a single sample in a study of T cell clonotyping in hematopoietic cell transplantation. Assay: immunoSEQ multiplex PCR; the TCRdb copy retains only in-frame clones and omits some. The table lists roughly 34,000 clones, 85% to 95% of them singletons. The sample consisted of peripheral blood mononuclear cells, taken before stem cell transplant. Receptors were obtained from a man aged 35 to 55 with chronic myeloid leukemia. Some clones in this sample may be carry-over from other donors' samples. Both conserved end residues are part of each CDR3. Fields, in order: V gene, D gene, clone size, J gene, CDR3 protein, CDR3 DNA. D genes are given only for firm matches. For some rows the clone size is stated as once, few or many, or as a class when expanded; others skip it.

V: TRBV7-2; D: TRBD1; size: .; J: TRBJ2-7; CDR3: CASSTGGYEQYF; DNA: TGTGCCAGCAGTACAGGGGGCTACGAGCAGTACTTC
V: TRBV4-3; D: TRBD1; size: .; J: TRBJ1-1; CDR3: CASSQGPGQGRTEAFF; DNA: TGCGCCAGCAGCCAAGGACCCGGACAGGGCCGGACTGAAGCTTTCTTT
V: TRBV4-3; D: .; size: .; J: TRBJ1-1; CDR3: CASSNTLNTEAFF; DNA: TGCGCCAGCAGCAACACGTTGAACACTGAAGCTTTCTTT
V: TRBV19; D: TRBD1; size: .; J: TRBJ2-7; CDR3: CASSATGGWEQYF; DNA: TGTGCCAGTAGTGCGACAGGGGGATGGGAGCAGTACTTC
V: TRBV6-5; D: TRBD1; size: once; J: TRBJ2-5; CDR3: CASSYSGTDNQETQYF; DNA: TGTGCCAGCAGTTACTCCGGGACAGACAATCAAGAGACCCAGTACTTC
V: TRBV30; D: .; size: .; J: TRBJ2-2; CDR3: CAWSVLLSGGNTGELFF; DNA: TGTGCCTGGAGTGTACTCTTAAGTGGGGGGAACACCGGGGAGCTGTTTTTT
V: TRBV28; D: .; size: .; J: TRBJ1-2; CDR3: CASSPVGGTDYGYTF; DNA: TGTGCCAGCAGCCCTGTGGGGGGGACTGACTATGGCTACACCTTC
V: TRBV28; D: .; size: .; J: TRBJ1-2; CDR3: CASSLGGSGGYGYTF; DNA: TGTGCCAGCAGTTTAGGCGGATCCGGGGGCTATGGCTACACCTTC
V: TRBV28; D: TRBD1; size: .; J: TRBJ2-2; CDR3: CASSLPDGQGNTGELFF; DNA: TGTGCCAGCAGCCTCCCCGATGGACAGGGGAACACCGGGGAGCTGTTTTTT
V: TRBV28; D: .; size: .; J: TRBJ1-4; CDR3: CASSFNLLRSEKLFF; DNA: TGTGCCAGCAGCTTTAATCTTCTCCGGAGTGAAAAACTGTTTTTT
V: TRBV29-1; D: TRBD1; size: .; J: TRBJ2-7; CDR3: CSVDHGQAGEQYF; DNA: TGCAGCGTTGACCACGGACAGGCCGGCGAGCAGTACTTC
V: TRBV14; D: .; size: .; J: TRBJ2-7; CDR3: CASSQDKRVTYEQYF; DNA: TGTGCCAGCAGCCAAGATAAACGGGTGACCTACGAGCAGTACTTC
V: TRBV7-6; D: .; size: .; J: TRBJ1-5; CDR3: CASSYGGTQPQHF; DNA: TGTGCCAGCAGCTATGGAGGGACTCAGCCCCAGCATTTT
V: TRBV7-3; D: TRBD1; size: once; J: TRBJ2-1; CDR3: CASSRGPYNEQFF; DNA: TGTGCCAGCAGCAGGGGGCCCTACAATGAGCAGTTCTTC
V: TRBV7-9; D: .; size: .; J: TRBJ1-6; CDR3: CASSLEGNSPLHF; DNA: TGTGCCAGCAGCTTAGAAGGAAATTCACCCCTCCACTTT
V: TRBV19; D: TRBD1; size: .; J: TRBJ1-5; CDR3: CASSLPGQGHSNQPQHF; DNA: TGTGCCAGTAGCCTTCCGGGACAGGGTCATAGCAATCAGCCCCAGCATTTT
V: TRBV9; D: TRBD1; size: .; J: TRBJ1-6; CDR3: CASSAGQTPNSPLHF; DNA: TGTGCCAGCAGCGCGGGACAGACGCCTAATTCACCCCTCCACTTT
V: TRBV7-2; D: TRBD2; size: .; J: TRBJ2-2; CDR3: CASSRLAPTTGELFF; DNA: TGTGCCAGCAGCAGACTAGCCCCCACCACCGGGGAGCTGTTTTTT
V: TRBV7-2; D: TRBD2; size: .; J: TRBJ2-3; CDR3: CASSLALLSGVYSDTQYF; DNA: TGTGCCAGCAGCTTAGCCCTCCTTAGCGGGGTGTACTCAGATACGCAGTATTTT
V: TRBV27; D: TRBD1; size: .; J: TRBJ2-7; CDR3: CASRDRTYEQYF; DNA: TGTGCCAGCAGGGACAGGACCTACGAGCAGTACTTC
V: TRBV29-1; D: TRBD1; size: .; J: TRBJ2-1; CDR3: CRSDRDSCYNEQFF; DNA: TGCAGATCTGACCGGGACAGTTGTTACAATGAGCAGTTCTTC
V: TRBV10-3; D: TRBD1; size: once; J: TRBJ1-5; CDR3: CAISERDRGGEQPQHF; DNA: TGTGCCATCAGTGAAAGGGACAGGGGAGGGGAGCAGCCCCAGCATTTT
V: TRBV7-3; D: .; size: .; J: TRBJ1-2; CDR3: CASRRGRVPGLGYTF; DNA: TGTGCCAGCAGACGAGGTCGGGTGCCGGGTCTTGGCTACACCTTC
V: TRBV5-1; D: TRBD1; size: .; J: TRBJ2-5; CDR3: CASSLTGALQETQYF; DNA: TGCGCCAGCAGCTTGACAGGGGCACTCCAAGAGACCCAGTACTTC
V: TRBV7-9; D: TRBD2; size: .; J: TRBJ2-7; CDR3: CASSLDPGGQYF; DNA: TGTGCCAGCAGCTTAGATCCGGGGGGACAGTACTTC
V: TRBV2; D: TRBD1; size: .; J: TRBJ1-1; CDR3: CARQGGAFF; DNA: TGTGCCAGACAGGGGGGAGCTTTCTTT
V: TRBV5-1; D: .; size: .; J: TRBJ1-1; CDR3: CASSWSVNTEAFF; DNA: TGCGCCAGCAGCTGGTCGGTGAACACTGAAGCTTTCTTT
V: TRBV28; D: .; size: .; J: TRBJ2-2; CDR3: CASDRADTGELFF; DNA: TGTGCCAGCGACCGGGCGGACACCGGGGAGCTGTTTTTT
V: TRBV9; D: .; size: .; J: TRBJ1-5; CDR3: CASSGRVGQPQHF; DNA: TGTGCCAGCAGCGGGAGGGTAGGACAGCCCCAGCATTTT
V: TRBV7-6; D: .; size: .; J: TRBJ1-6; CDR3: CASSLGTDSPLHF; DNA: TGTGCCAGCAGCTTAGGGACGGATTCACCCCTCCACTTT
V: TRBV28; D: .; size: .; J: TRBJ1-3; CDR3: CASSLGFSGNTIYF; DNA: TGTGCCAGCAGTTTGGGTTTCTCTGGAAACACCATATATTTT
V: TRBV11-3; D: .; size: .; J: TRBJ2-1; CDR3: CASSLANEQFF; DNA: TGTGCCAGCAGCTTGGCCAATGAGCAGTTCTTC
V: TRBV6-5; D: .; size: .; J: TRBJ1-1; CDR3: CASSLGIGTEAFF; DNA: TGTGCCAGCAGTCTGGGAATTGGGACTGAAGCTTTCTTT
V: TRBV7-2; D: .; size: once; J: TRBJ2-4; CDR3: CASSLAVGGDIQYF; DNA: TGTGCCAGCAGCTTAGCGGTAGGGGGGGACATTCAGTACTTC
V: TRBV6-1; D: TRBD1; size: .; J: TRBJ1-2; CDR3: CASSSGTDYGYTF; DNA: TGTGCCAGCAGTTCCGGGACAGACTATGGCTACACCTTC
V: TRBV7-7; D: .; size: .; J: TRBJ2-2; CDR3: CASSLWGDSPAGELFF; DNA: TGTGCCAGCAGCCTGTGGGGGGACAGTCCGGCCGGGGAGCTGTTTTTT
V: TRBV6-5; D: TRBD1; size: .; J: TRBJ1-1; CDR3: CASSYSRDSFEAFF; DNA: TGTGCCAGCAGTTACTCCCGGGACAGCTTTGAAGCTTTCTTT
V: TRBV6-5; D: TRBD1; size: few; J: TRBJ1-2; CDR3: CASSYDLDRARGYTF; DNA: TGTGCCAGCAGTTACGACCTAGACAGGGCGCGTGGCTACACCTTC
V: TRBV4-1; D: .; size: .; J: TRBJ1-5; CDR3: CASSQELVEPQHF; DNA: TGCGCCAGCAGCCAAGAACTTGTCGAGCCCCAGCATTTT
V: TRBV5-6; D: TRBD1; size: .; J: TRBJ2-1; CDR3: CASSAKGTGDNEQFF; DNA: TGTGCCAGCAGCGCGAAAGGGACAGGGGACAATGAGCAGTTCTTC
V: TRBV7-9; D: .; size: once; J: TRBJ2-5; CDR3: CASSGGAGETQYF; DNA: TGTGCCAGCAGCGGGGGGGCTGGAGAGACCCAGTACTTC
V: TRBV10-3; D: .; size: .; J: TRBJ2-2; CDR3: CAISGQNTGELFF; DNA: TGTGCCATCAGTGGGCAGAACACCGGGGAGCTGTTTTTT
V: TRBV7-9; D: TRBD1; size: .; J: TRBJ1-5; CDR3: CASSLTGIGNQPQHF; DNA: TGTGCCAGCAGCTTGACAGGGATCGGCAATCAGCCCCAGCATTTT
V: TRBV7-7; D: .; size: .; J: TRBJ2-5; CDR3: CASSVDPQETQYF; DNA: TGTGCCAGCAGCGTCGATCCGCAAGAGACCCAGTACTTC
V: TRBV4-3; D: TRBD2; size: .; J: TRBJ2-7; CDR3: CASSQEAQRGDLSYEQYF; DNA: TGCGCCAGCAGCCAAGAGGCCCAGCGGGGGGACCTCTCCTACGAGCAGTACTTC
V: TRBV7-6; D: TRBD2; size: .; J: TRBJ2-3; CDR3: CASSTTSGSTDTQYF; DNA: TGTGCCAGCAGCACGACTAGCGGGAGCACAGATACGCAGTATTTT
V: TRBV11-3; D: .; size: .; J: TRBJ1-6; CDR3: CASSVGAYNSPLHF; DNA: TGTGCCAGCAGCGTCGGGGCCTATAATTCACCCCTCCACTTT
V: TRBV5-6; D: .; size: .; J: TRBJ1-6; CDR3: CASSLFPRVSPLHF; DNA: TGTGCCAGCAGCTTGTTTCCGCGGGTCTCACCCCTCCACTTT
V: TRBV30; D: TRBD1; size: .; J: TRBJ1-5; CDR3: CAWGTGGGQPQHF; DNA: TGTGCCTGGGGAACAGGGGGCGGTCAGCCCCAGCATTTT
V: TRBV4-1; D: .; size: .; J: TRBJ1-6; CDR3: CASSQAQSSYNSPLHF; DNA: TGCGCCAGCAGCCAAGCCCAGAGCTCCTATAATTCACCCCTCCACTTT
V: TRBV18; D: .; size: .; J: TRBJ1-6; CDR3: CASSLELLGPNSPLHF; DNA: TGTGCCAGCTCACTTGAATTACTGGGCCCTAATTCACCCCTCCACTTT
V: TRBV7-2; D: TRBD1; size: .; J: TRBJ2-1; CDR3: CASSSYRGEQFF; DNA: TGTGCCAGCAGCTCTTACAGGGGTGAGCAGTTCTTC